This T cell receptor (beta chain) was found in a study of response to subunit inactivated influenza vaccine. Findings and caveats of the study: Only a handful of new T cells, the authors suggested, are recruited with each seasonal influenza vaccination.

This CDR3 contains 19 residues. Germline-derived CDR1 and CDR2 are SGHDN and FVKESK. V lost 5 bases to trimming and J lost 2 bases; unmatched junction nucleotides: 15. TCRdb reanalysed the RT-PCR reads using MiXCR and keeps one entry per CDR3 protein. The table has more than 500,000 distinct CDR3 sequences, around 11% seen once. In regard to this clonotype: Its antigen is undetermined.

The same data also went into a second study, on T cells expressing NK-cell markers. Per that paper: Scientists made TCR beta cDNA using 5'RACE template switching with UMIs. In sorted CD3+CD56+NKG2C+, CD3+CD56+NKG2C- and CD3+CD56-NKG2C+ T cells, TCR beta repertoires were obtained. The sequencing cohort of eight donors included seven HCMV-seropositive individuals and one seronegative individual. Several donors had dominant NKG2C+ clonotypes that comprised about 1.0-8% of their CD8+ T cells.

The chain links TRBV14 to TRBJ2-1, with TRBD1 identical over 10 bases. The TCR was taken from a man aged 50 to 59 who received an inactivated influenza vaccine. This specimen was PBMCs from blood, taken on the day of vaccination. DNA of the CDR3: TGTGCCAGCAGCATTCGGACAGGGGGGTGGACTTCAGCCTACAATGAGCAGTTCTTC. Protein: CASSIRTGGWTSAYNEQFF.